Following are 24 T cell receptor beta chains from one sample sequenced in a study of blood T cell repertoires in COVID-19. Only in-frame clones appear in the TCRdb table, and some are missing; sequencing was by immunoSEQ multiplex PCR. Of roughly 87,000 clones in the sample, over 75% are singletons; the top ten hold 3%. The sample comprised peripheral blood. The receptors were sampled from a woman of 80 years or more with COVID-19, enrolled during active disease.

The genes are TRBV6-2 or TRBV6-3 and TRBJ1-3; maybe TRBD1 (6 bases). CDR1 is MNHEY and CDR2 is SVGEGT in the germline V gene. V dropped 2 bases and J dropped 2 bases, with 10 bases sitting between them. The CDR3 totals 15 residues. The CDR3 sequence: CASSYDRTAGNTIYF. The CDR3 nucleotides are TGTGCCAGCAGTTACGACCGGACAGCTGGAAACACCATATATTTT.

The gene calls are TRBV5-4 and TRBJ1-1, with D hard to call. Germline CDR1 SGHNT, CDR2 YYREEE (reference sequence). The CDR3 is made up of 15 amino acids. V lost 0 bases to trimming and J lost 5 bases, with 14 bases between them. The CDR3 DNA reads TGTGCCAGCAGCTTGGAATCTCGCCGAGGGACTGAAGCTTTCTTT. This codes for CASSLESRRGTEAFF.

The CDR3 spells CASSQNSYEQYF. The CDR3 DNA reads as TGTGCCAGCAGCCAAAACTCCTACGAGCAGTACTTC. This chain connects TRBV7-9 to TRBJ2-7; D uncertain. The CDR3 is 12 amino acids. Per germline, CDR1 SEHNR and CDR2 FQNEAQ (reference sequence). V lost 5 bases and J lost 0, with 5 bases in between.

V usage is TRBV6-2 or TRBV6-3 and J usage is TRBJ2-5; the D is unclear. V lost 6 bases and J 2 bases, leaving 13 bases between the germline ends. Germline CDR1 reads MNHEY; CDR2 reads SVGEGT. The CDR3 is 14 residues long. CDR3 amino acids: CASSPRLFQETQYF. The CDR3 bases are TGTGCCAGCAGCCCGAGACTCTTTCAAGAGACCCAGTACTTC.

CDR3 in DNA: TGCAGTGCTTGTGGGACTAGCGGGGGGACCTACGAGCAGTACTTC. Translating it yields CSACGTSGGTYEQYF. The chain uses TRBV20-1 and TRBJ2-7; TRBD2 aligns across 15 bases. The CDR3 is 15 amino acids. Germline trimming cut 5 bases from V and 2 bases from J; bases unmatched to any gene: 4. CDR1 is DFQATT and CDR2 is SNEGSKA in the germline V gene (reference sequence).

This clone was found a few times. J is TRBJ1-6 and V is TRBV14; 9 bases line up with TRBD1. From germline, CDR1 is SGHDN and CDR2 FVKESK. The CDR3 runs 15 residues. After removal of 4 bases from V and 8 bases from J, the junction contained 6 bases not matched to a gene. The chain's CDR3 is CASSRATGGYSPLHF. DNA of the CDR3: TGTGCCAGCAGCCGAGCGACAGGGGGGTATTCACCCCTCCACTTT.

This chain links TRBV2 with TRBJ1-5, with a tentative D call TRBD1 (5 bases). V lost 4 bases to trimming and J lost 7 bases, with 14 bases between them. Per germline, CDR1 SNHLY and CDR2 FYNNEI. CDR3 length: 14 residues. The CDR3 DNA reads TGTGCCAGCAGTGGATCGGGGGGAGACCAGCCCCAGCATTTT. Translation gives CASSGSGGDQPQHF.

The chain is built from TRBV3-1 (or the pseudogene TRBV3-2) and TRBJ2-5; 7 nucleotides line up with TRBD2. The junction had 8 bases not matched to a gene; V was cut back by 6 bases and J by 7 bases. Germline V CDR1 and CDR2: LGHDT, YNNKEL (reference sequence). CDR3 length equals 13 residues. The CDR3 region has the DNA TGTGCCAGCAGGCGGAGCGGGGAGGGGACCCAGTACTTC. Its protein product is CASRRSGEGTQYF.

V usage is TRBV6-5 and J usage is TRBJ2-3, with D maybe TRBD1 (5 bases). This CDR3 region has 16 residues. CDR1 is MNHEY and CDR2 is SVGAGI in the germline V gene. V shed 3 bases and J shed 6 bases, with 19 bases lying between them. The chain's CDR3 is CASSYRTGSPTDTQYF. The CDR3 region has the DNA TGTGCCAGCAGTTATCGCACAGGCAGCCCCACGGATACGCAGTATTTT.

This sequence joins TRBV5-1 and TRBJ1-6, with D possibly TRBD1 on 5 matching bases. V shed 2 bases and J shed 10 bases, with 13 bases lying between them. The CDR3 is made up of 14 amino acids. CDR1 and CDR2 (germline): SGHRS, YFSETQ. The CDR3 nucleotides read TGCGCCAGCAGCTTCGATGGCGGGGGGTCACCCCTCCACTTT. It yields the protein CASSFDGGGSPLHF.

This chain uses TRBV29-1 with TRBJ2-1; 10 nucleotides line up with TRBD2. Germline values: CDR1 SQVTM, CDR2 ANQGSEA. Losses at the gene ends were 7 bases for V and 9 bases for J; bases not matched to a gene: 3. The CDR3 is 11 residues long. CDR3 coding DNA: TGCAGCGCGCTAGCGGGAGTTGAGCAGTTCTTC. Translated, it gives CSALAGVEQFF.

The chain carries TRBV11-2 and TRBJ2-7; possibly TRBD1 for D (6 bases). The germline CDR1 and CDR2 sequences are SGHAT and FQNNGV. This CDR3 is built from 13 residues. The ends were cut back, 4 bases at V and 3 bases at J, with 10 bases in the middle. CDR3 sequence reads: CASSSLQGYEQYF. In DNA, the CDR3 is TGTGCCAGCAGCTCCCTACAGGGCTACGAGCAGTACTTC.

The gene calls are TRBV7-3 and TRBJ2-3; perhaps TRBD2 as D (6 bases). The CDR3 length is 15 residues. Germline V CDR1 and CDR2: SGHTA, FQGTGA. V lost 5 bases and J 1 base, leaving 13 bases between the germline ends. The CDR3 spells CASSKMASGTDTQYF. For the CDR3, the DNA is TGTGCCAGCAGCAAAATGGCTAGCGGCACAGATACGCAGTATTTT.

The gene calls are TRBV10-3 and TRBJ1-1, with 11 nucleotides matching TRBD1. Germline V gene lookup returns CDR1 ENHRY and CDR2 SYGVKD. The CDR3 spans 21 residues. V shed 5 bases, J shed 0 bases, and the junction held 20 bases outside the gene matches. The CDR3 loop reads CAISSRLIPGTGGKVNTEAFF. CDR3 sequence (DNA): TGTGCCATCAGTAGTAGATTAATACCCGGGACAGGGGGAAAAGTGAACACTGAAGCTTTCTTT.

The chain recombines TRBV10-3 with TRBJ2-1, with D perhaps TRBD2 (5 bases). The CDR3 has 14 residues. Germline V gives CDR1 ENHRY, CDR2 SYGVKD. Deletions cut 3 bases from V and 9 bases from J, with 15 bases between. This chain's CDR3 is CAISDGLPGSEQFF. As DNA, the CDR3 is TGTGCCATCAGTGATGGTCTACCTGGGAGTGAGCAGTTCTTC.

V is TRBV4-2 and J is TRBJ1-1; 7 bases are shared with TRBD1. Germline lookup yields CDR1 LGHNA and CDR2 YNFKEQ. Unmatched junction bases numbered 6, after V lost 1 base and J lost 1 base. The CDR3 loop spans 16 amino acids. CDR3 sequence: CASSQGWDSRNTEAFF. DNA of the CDR3: TGTGCCAGCAGCCAAGGATGGGACAGTCGGAACACTGAAGCTTTCTTT.

This clone was seen a handful of times. The rearrangement links TRBV30 to TRBJ1-3, with D perhaps TRBD1 (5 bases). V was trimmed by 2 bases and J by 8 bases, leaving 13 bases between them. The CDR3 has 13 amino acids. CDR1 and CDR2 from the germline V gene are GTSNPN and SVGIG (reference sequence). The CDR3, as DNA: TGTGCCTGGAGTAGGGGTACGTCGGACACCATATATTTT. Translating gives CAWSRGTSDTIYF.

The J gene is TRBJ1-5, the V gene TRBV5-1; the D is unclear. The CDR3 has 13 amino acids. Germline V gene lookup returns CDR1 SGHRS and CDR2 YFSETQ. Between the trimmed V and J ends, which lost 1 base and 5 bases, there was a span of 7 bases. The CDR3 sequence: CASSLMGDQPQHF. CDR3 in DNA: TGCGCCAGCAGCTTGATGGGCGATCAGCCCCAGCATTTT.

The rearrangement links TRBV11-2 to TRBJ2-1; D is perhaps TRBD2 (6 bases). Germline V gene sequence: CDR1 SGHAT, CDR2 FQNNGV. The CDR3 runs 14 residues. The V end was cut by 1 base, the J end by 9 bases, with 13 bases between. The CDR3 spells CASSLVAGSLEQFF. The CDR3 bases are TGTGCCAGCAGCTTAGTGGCGGGATCTCTTGAGCAGTTCTTC.

A single count supports this clone. The chain couples TRBV5-1 to TRBJ2-7, with D uncertain. The CDR3 covers 14 residues. V lost 0 bases and J lost 9, with 16 bases in between. The germline V gene encodes CDR1 SGHRS and CDR2 YFSETQ. CDR3 coding DNA: TGCGCCAGCAGCTTGGCCGTGACAAGGAATGTGCAGTACTTC. Protein sequence: CASSLAVTRNVQYF.

The genes are TRBV12-3 or TRBV12-4 and TRBJ1-1, with TRBD1 matching over 8 bases. The trim removed 7 bases at V and 4 bases at J, leaving 5 bases unmatched. The CDR3 totals 13 residues. The CDR3 DNA is TGTGCCAGCACTCCTACAGGGGGCACTGAAGCTTTCTTT. It codes for CASTPTGGTEAFF.

This chain joins TRBV4-2 and TRBJ2-7; 11 positions match TRBD1. This CDR3 is 17 amino acids long. CDR1 and CDR2 (germline): LGHNA, YNFKEQ. The junction had 13 bases not matched to a gene; V was cut back by 4 bases and J by 5 bases. The CDR3 sequence is CASSRSSGTGGNDEQYF. CDR3 coding DNA: TGTGCCAGCAGCCGGTCCTCCGGGACAGGGGGAAACGACGAGCAGTACTTC.

This rearrangement joins TRBV18 to TRBJ1-6; TRBD1 matches at 9 bases. CDR3 length: 16 residues. V was pared by 3 bases and J by 7 bases, with 7 bases of the junction left unmatched. Per the germline V gene, CDR1 is KGHSH and CDR2 is LQKENI. CDR3 coding DNA: TGTGCCAGCTCACCTACCGGACAGGGGAAGAATTCACCCCTCCACTTT. Translation gives CASSPTGQGKNSPLHF.

This clone was seen once. This rearrangement joins TRBV5-4 to TRBJ1-3, with 11 bases aligning to TRBD1. This CDR3 comprises 18 residues. CDR1 SGHNT and CDR2 YYREEE come from the germline V gene (reference sequence). Losses at the gene ends were 4 bases for V and 3 bases for J; bases not matched to a gene: 12. The DNA for the CDR3 is TGTGCCAGCAGCACCGGACAGGGGGCGAGTACCCTTGGAAACACCATATATTTT. Translated, it gives CASSTGQGASTLGNTIYF.